This T cell receptor (beta chain) was captured by sequencing in a study of control samples from healthy donors and cancer patients. Method: immunoSEQ multiplex PCR; TCRdb's copy keeps in-frame clones and lacks some. The repertoire includes roughly 92,000 clones, roughly 89% of them detected once, and 7.5% to 8% sits in the top ten. The V and J ends lost 4 bases and 5 bases, in that order; junction bases with no gene match: 5. The CDR3 runs to 14 residues. CDR1 and CDR2 (germline): SGHNT, YYREEE (reference sequence). This receptor was identified in a woman aged 60-75 years in good health. The J gene is TRBJ1-4, the V gene TRBV5-4; 7 nucleotides align to TRBD1. Sequences were obtained from blood. The CDR3 region is CASSAQGNNEKLFF. DNA for the CDR3: TGTGCCAGCAGCGCACAGGGGAACAATGAAAAACTGTTTTTT. Looking up the rest from reference TRBV5-4 and TRBJ1-4 gives the full variable domain: ETGVTQSPTHLIKTRGQQVTLRCSSQSGHNTVSWYQQALGQGPQFIFQYYREEENGRGNFPPRFSGLQFPNYSSELNVNALELDDSALYLCASSAQGNNEKLFFGSGTQLSVL.